Listed below are T cell receptor beta chains from one sample, sequenced in a study of shared clonotypes between healthy human individuals. Data came from immunoSEQ multiplex PCR; TCRdb stores just in-frame clones and leaves some out. The table records approximately 440,000 clones, approximately 77% of them present only once. Sequenced input: PBMCs. These receptors all stem from a woman aged 35 to 49 in good health. Some clones in this sample may be carry-over from other donors' samples. Both conserved end residues are part of each CDR3. The D gene is left open where the match is weak. Not all rows give a size; the values are once, few, many and, for expanded clones, a class.

V,J,D,size,DNA,CDR3
TRBV7-8,TRBJ1-1,NA,NA,TGTGCCAGCAGCCTCCGGTCAGGGCGAAACACTGAAGCTTTCTTT,CASSLRSGRNTEAFF
TRBV28,TRBJ1-1,NA,NA,TGTGCCAGCACCATCCTGGGGGGGGGAGTCTTCAACACTGAAGCTTTCTTT,CASTILGGGVFNTEAFF
TRBV6-1,TRBJ2-2,TRBD2,few,TGTGCCAGCAGTGAAGGGATTAGGACTAGCGGGTCCGGGGAGCTGTTTTTT,CASSEGIRTSGSGELFF
TRBV18,TRBJ2-7,NA,many,TGTGCCAGCTCATCCGCGGACGGGTCCTACGAGCAGTACTTC,CASSSADGSYEQYF
TRBV11-2,TRBJ2-1,TRBD2,NA,TGTGCCAGCAGCTTAGATCTAGCGGGAGGCTCCTACAATGAGCAGTTCTTC,CASSLDLAGGSYNEQFF
TRBV4-3,TRBJ1-1,NA,few,TGCGCCAGCAGCCATTGGGCCCTGGTGGACACTGAAGCTTTCTTT,CASSHWALVDTEAFF
TRBV7-8,TRBJ2-5,NA,NA,TGTGCCAGCAGCTCCGGTAGAGGGAGAGAGACCCAGTACTTC,CASSSGRGRETQYF
TRBV7-6,TRBJ2-1,TRBD2,NA,TGTGCCAGCAGCTTAGCGACTAGCGGGAGTAGAAATGAGCAGTTCTTC,CASSLATSGSRNEQFF
TRBV5-4,TRBJ2-3,NA,NA,TGTGCCAGCAGCCCCCGGGCTCCAGATACGCAGTATTTT,CASSPRAPDTQYF
TRBV4-1,TRBJ2-1,NA,NA,TGTGCCAGCAGCTTAGTTCCAGAGGCCTACAATGAGCAGTTCTTC,CASSLVPEAYNEQFF
TRBV6-1,TRBJ2-5,TRBD2,NA,TGTGCCAGCAGTGAAGGGACTAGCGGAAGGAGGGAGACCCAGTACTTC,CASSEGTSGRRETQYF